This T cell receptor (beta chain) originates from a study of OX40 agonist ivuxolimab in advanced cancers. As for this clone: An end of the junction differs from the germline gene, which may be a read error.

Germline assignment: CDR1 SGHRS and CDR2 YFSETQ. The CDR3 has 18 amino acids. The data were produced by immunoSEQ multiplex PCR, yet TCRdb's version contains in-frame clones alone and is incomplete. The sample lists approximately 86,000 clones, roughly 92% occurring once. Sequencing was performed on CD4+ or CD8+ T cells sorted from blood, taken in a trial of the OX40 agonist ivuxolimab. The sequence derives from an adult with an advanced solid tumor such as melanoma, head and neck, liver or kidney cancer. V gene TRBV5-1 combines with J gene TRBJ2-6; TRBD1 matches 7 bases. The CDR3 nucleotides read TGCGCCGGCAGCCAAAGGGACAGCTTGTACTCTGGGGCCAACGTCCTGACTTTC. Translated, it gives CAGSQRDSLYSGANVLTF.